This T cell receptor (beta chain) emerged from a study of Graves' ophthalmopathy and Graves' hyperthyroidism. Overall study results and limits: Blood was where most expanded thyroid clonotypes above 0.001 frequency also turned up. Sensitivity reached 55% to 71% and specificity under 85% when the model predicted ophthalmopathy progression.

Investigators amplified TCR beta CDR3 regions from RNA transcripts. An initial RT-PCR round employing HTBI primers preceded a second-round multiplex PCR. MiXCR, applied by TCRdb to the multiplex PCR reads, yields one record per CDR3 protein. The sample lists 500,000 to 600,000 distinct CDR3 sequences; roughly 40% were seen once. For this clonotype: The antigen is unknown. Since a much larger clone is just one base distant, this may be a read error.

The CDR3 sequence is 13 residues long. V was shortened by 6 bases and J by 4 bases, with 15 bases between the two germline ends. CDR1 is SQVTM and CDR2 is ANQGSEA in the germline V gene. The diagnosis combined clinical symptoms, thyroxine, TRAb, thyroid ultrasound and orbital computed tomography scans. The chain joins TRBV29-1 to TRBJ1-1; TRBD1 might be the D (5 bases). This TCR was recovered from an adult man with Graves' hyperthyroidism. Sequencing used peripheral blood or thyroid tissue (not recorded which). Written as DNA, the CDR3 is TGCAGCGTCACCGGGACGGAGAGCACTGAAGCTTTCTTT. Protein: CSVTGTESTEAFF.